This T cell receptor (beta chain) was observed in a study of blood T cell repertoires in COVID-19. The overall study: Samples representing acute and convalescent COVID-19 were sourced from the United States, Italy and Spain. PBMCs, B-cell-depleted T cells, or T cells provided the cDNA or gDNA that made up the material.

Germline lookup yields CDR1 DFQATT and CDR2 SNEGSKA (reference sequence). Between the trimmed V and J ends, which lost 3 bases and 0 bases, there was a span of 11 bases. This CDR3 contains 14 residues. Under the authors' procedure: It was from reference gene primer amplification that nucleated cell counts were estimated. Profiling relied on immunoSEQ multiplex PCR, and the TCRdb table lists in-frame clones only, not all of them. The V and J calls and the clone size are those of that table, but D and trimming were determined from the DNA. The sample has 15,000 to 20,000 clones; about 79% are singletons.

This clonotype originated in a human donor in a cohort sampled during active COVID-19. The sequenced sample consisted of peripheral blood. V usage is TRBV20-1 and J usage is TRBJ1-1; unclear D gene. CDR3 sequence reads: CSASVPGMNTEAFF. The CDR3 DNA reads as TGCAGTGCTAGTGTCCCGGGGATGAACACTGAAGCTTTCTTT.